These 3 T cell receptor beta chains were sequenced from one sample in a study of spatial heterogeneity in lung cancer. Regarding time point: sample taken at primary tumor resection. The sequenced material consisted of unsorted whole RNA from tumor, nontumor lung or frozen PBMC. One entry per CDR3 protein, called by TCRdb with MiXCR from the 5' RACE reads. The sample lists 8,500 to 9,000 distinct CDR3 sequences; 3.5% to 5% were seen once. Here the sequenced sample was PBMCs, taken at surgery. Receptors were obtained from a male donor with early-stage non-small cell lung cancer.

This clonotype is medium-sized (0.01 to 0.1%) by share. The library was built for alpha chains, so this beta chain is an off-target read and its size means little. The chain couples TRBV9 to TRBJ1-2; D unclear. Germline V CDR1 and CDR2: SGDLS, YYNGEE. V lost 0 bases, J lost 2 bases, and 5 bases lay in between. This CDR3 spans 13 amino acids. CDR3 in amino acids: CASSVDINYGYTF. In DNA, the CDR3 is TGTGCCAGCAGCGTAGACATCAACTATGGCTACACCTTC.

This clonotype has a handful of counts. Because the library targeted alpha chains, this beta chain is an off-target read whose size means little. The chain employs TRBV12-3 or TRBV12-4 and TRBJ1-2, with D tentatively TRBD1 (5 bases). This CDR3 has 13 amino acids. Trimming took off 6 bases at V and 8 bases at J, with 16 bases between the two ends. The CDR3 DNA sequence: TGTGCCAGCAGCACCACCCGGGGCCAGGGCTACACCTTC. This translates into CASSTTRGQGYTF.

This clonotype showed up many times. The size of this beta chain means little, since it is a stray read in a library made for alpha chains. The rearrangement links TRBV7-9 to TRBJ1-6; no firm D call. Trimming shortened V by 4 bases and J by 9 bases, and 25 bases separated the two germline ends. CDR3 length: 18 amino acids. The germline V gene has CDR1 SEHNR and CDR2 FQNEAQ (reference sequence). CDR3: CASSSSGRDVFTPSPLHF. In DNA form, the CDR3 reads TGTGCCAGCAGCTCTTCGGGCCGCGACGTATTTACACCTTCACCCCTCCACTTT.